The subject of this entry is one T cell receptor (beta chain). Its antigen is currently unknown. The record originates from a study of cytomegalovirus exposure and HLA in healthy donors. Study overall: Ancestry clustering placed around 81% of some 400 genotyped donors in the Caucasian-associated cluster.

The PCR made use of 60 Vbeta and 13 Jbeta primers. Repertoires were generated with immunoSEQ multiplex PCR, while TCRdb's copy carries only in-frame clones and drops some. The data show 150,000 to 200,000 clones, around 80% seen once. Germline V lookup: CDR1 SGDLS, CDR2 YYNGEE. Between the trimmed V and J ends, which lost 0 bases and 2 bases, there was a span of 13 bases. The CDR3 consists of 16 residues. Study-level findings and limits: TCR beta chain V- and J-gene trimming was linked, in a later analysis, to a missense variant in DCLRE1C. There were some public TCRs occurring in many donors, but most TCR sequences were rare. Clonal expansion, a later analysis showed, was greater in HLA-associated TCR beta chains than in equally common others.

Sequenced: PBMCs. The chain recombines TRBV9 with TRBJ2-3; weak D call: TRBD1 (6 bases). This clonotype was obtained from a male donor in good health and CMV-seropositive. The CDR3 here is CASSVGGRTYTDTQYF. Here the CDR3 DNA reads TGTGCCAGCAGCGTAGGGGGGCGGACTTACACAGATACGCAGTATTTT.